This T cell receptor (beta chain) derives from a study of T cell repertoires in cytomegalovirus infection. About the study: Public TCR beta signatures provided an indication of both CMV infection and a matching HLA type. Study conclusions and caveats: The ex vivo response showed dominance by HLA-C-restricted CMV-specific TCR beta clonotypes.

This clonotype was recorded many times. Its antigen remains unidentified. TCRdb re-called the reads with MiXCR, one entry per CDR3 protein. Of some 160,000 distinct CDR3 sequences in the sample, roughly a sixth were seen once. The germline gives CDR1 SGHTA, CDR2 FQGNSA. This CDR3 has 17 residues. V was clipped by 5 bases and J by 4 bases; unmatched bases: 11. The sequence came from a human donor in good health (CMV status not recorded). Some clones in this sample may be carry-over from other donors' samples. The chain combines TRBV7-2 with TRBJ1-2; TRBD1 aligns across 12 bases. The sequencing input was CD8+ T cells from PBMCs. CDR3 in amino acids: CASSPEGQGAVSYGYTF. The DNA for the CDR3 is TGTGCCAGCAGCCCCGAGGGACAGGGGGCAGTGAGCTATGGCTACACCTTC.